These 20 T cell receptor beta chains originate from one sample sequenced in a study of blood T cell repertoires in COVID-19. The method was immunoSEQ multiplex PCR; TCRdb's version includes in-frame clones alone and lacks a portion of them. The table includes 60,000 to 90,000 clones, 65% to 85% detected once. The sequencing sample was made of peripheral blood. The receptor source for this set is a man between 60 and 75 years old with active or convalescent COVID-19.

The chain uses TRBV25-1 and TRBJ2-6; a possible D gene is TRBD2 (6 bases). V was clipped by 4 bases and J by 4 bases, with 17 bases between them. The CDR3 runs 17 residues. Germline-derived CDR1 and CDR2 are MGHDK and SYGVNS. The CDR3 loop reads CASSGLTGALGANVLTF. In DNA form, the CDR3 reads TGTGCCAGCAGTGGGCTAACGGGAGCTCTAGGGGCCAACGTCCTGACTTTC.

The chain joins TRBV5-8 to TRBJ1-2; TRBD1 matches at 7 bases. Germline V gene sequence: CDR1 SGHTS, CDR2 YDEGEE. The CDR3 is 15 amino acids. J gave up 3 bases and V 7 bases, and 12 bases lay outside the gene matches. Written as DNA, the CDR3 is TGTGCCAGCGCCCCTTGGCAGGGGGTATACTATGGCTACACCTTC. Protein sequence: CASAPWQGVYYGYTF.

This sequence joins TRBV30 and TRBJ1-2, with TRBD1 matching over 10 bases. The CDR3 loop spans 13 amino acids. Germline CDR1 is GTSNPN and CDR2 is SVGIG (reference sequence). J gave up 6 bases and V 3 bases, and 4 bases lay outside the gene matches. The CDR3 region is CAWSAGTGDGYTF. CDR3 in DNA: TGTGCCTGGAGCGCCGGGACAGGGGATGGCTACACCTTC.

V gene TRBV7-2 combines with J gene TRBJ1-2; D is uncertain. Germline V CDR1 and CDR2: SGHTA, FQGNSA. The germline V and J ends were trimmed by 4 bases and 8 bases, with 11 bases remaining between them. The CDR3 totals 12 residues. CDR3 amino acids: CASSSLRRGYTF. The CDR3, as DNA: TGTGCCAGCAGCTCACTTAGGAGGGGCTACACCTTC.

The chain joins TRBV7-9 to TRBJ1-2; D may be TRBD1 (5 bases). CDR3 length: 13 amino acids. The germline V gene has CDR1 SEHNR and CDR2 FQNEAQ (reference sequence). V lost 3 bases and J lost 8, with 13 bases in between. The CDR3 protein is CASSFGGEEGYTF. The CDR3 DNA follows: TGTGCCAGCAGCTTCGGAGGGGAGGAAGGCTACACCTTC.

This clone was seen a single time. In nucleotides, the CDR3 is TGTGCCAGCAGTCTTTTACAGGGCGGTAGCTACACCTTC. It yields the protein CASSLLQGGSYTF. The chain uses TRBV6-2 or TRBV6-3 and TRBJ1-2; possibly TRBD1 for D (6 bases). There are 13 residues in the CDR3. Germline CDR1 MNHEY, CDR2 SVGEGT. Between the trimmed V and J ends, which lost 5 bases and 9 bases, there was a span of 16 bases.

CDR3 DNA: TGTGCCAGCAGCATACAGGGTCTTTGGGACGAGCAGTACTTC. Residues: CASSIQGLWDEQYF. The rearrangement links TRBV5-6 to TRBJ2-7, with a possible D match to TRBD1 (6 bases). Germline values: CDR1 SGHDT, CDR2 YYEEEE. The CDR3 consists of 14 residues. Trimming cost V 4 bases and J 5 bases, with 16 bases left between them.

The V and J genes are TRBV5-4 and TRBJ1-3; D perhaps matches TRBD1 (5 bases). The V gene lost 2 bases and the J gene lost 0 bases, with 15 bases spanning the gap. Germline V gene data show CDR1 as SGHNT and CDR2 as YYREEE (reference sequence). The CDR3 extends over 17 amino acids. The CDR3 loop reads CASSLGGASYSGNTIYF. CDR3 in DNA: TGTGCCAGCAGCTTAGGAGGGGCCTCCTACTCTGGAAACACCATATATTTT.

The chain recombines TRBV5-1 with TRBJ1-2, with 8 positions matching TRBD1. CDR1 and CDR2 (germline): SGHRS, YFSETQ. The trim removed 0 bases at V and 2 bases at J, leaving 3 bases unmatched. The CDR3 is 15 residues long. The CDR3 loop reads CASSLGGTGNYGYTF. The CDR3 DNA follows: TGCGCCAGCAGCTTGGGCGGGACAGGAAACTATGGCTACACCTTC.

The CDR3 protein is CASSSTGTGSSGYTF. The CDR3 DNA is TGTGCCAGCAGCTCTACCGGGACAGGGTCTAGTGGCTACACCTTC. The V and J genes are TRBV7-3 and TRBJ1-2; 9 nucleotides align to TRBD1. The J segment lost 7 bases and the V segment lost 4 bases, leaving 10 bases of the junction unmatched. The CDR3 totals 15 residues. Germline loops: CDR1 SGHTA, CDR2 FQGTGA.

This clone showed up just a few times. This chain links TRBV15 with TRBJ1-5; no clear D. The germline V and J ends were trimmed by 1 base and 9 bases, with 10 bases remaining between them. Germline V gene lookup returns CDR1 LNHNV and CDR2 YYDKDF (reference sequence). CDR3 length: 13 amino acids. DNA for the CDR3: TGTGCCACCAGCAGAGGAGGCCCCGGGCCCCAGCATTTT. It specifies CATSRGGPGPQHF.

The chain recombines TRBV19 with TRBJ1-1; D uncertain. This CDR3 comprises 12 residues. In germline, CDR1 is LNHDA, CDR2 SQIVND (reference sequence). Deletions cut 5 bases from V and 6 bases from J, with 10 bases between. This chain's CDR3 is CASSSPVPEAFF. CDR3 coding DNA: TGTGCCAGTAGTTCCCCGGTCCCTGAAGCTTTCTTT.

This sequence joins TRBV6-5 and TRBJ1-4; D not resolved. The V gene lost 4 bases and the J gene lost 8 bases, with 20 bases spanning the gap. The CDR3 is 16 residues long. In germline, CDR1 is MNHEY, CDR2 SVGAGI. The CDR3 DNA reads TGTGCCAGCAGTTGGAGGGCCTTAACGTATGGGGAAAAACTGTTTTTT. Translating gives CASSWRALTYGEKLFF.

This clone is a singleton in its sample. The gene calls are TRBV11-2 and TRBJ2-1, with TRBD2 as a possible D gene (5 bases). Per germline, CDR1 SGHAT and CDR2 FQNNGV. With 1 base removed from V and 2 bases from J, the gap between germline ends came to 21 bases. CDR3 size: 19 residues. The CDR3 coding sequence is TGTGCCAGCAGCTTAGGTTTGGGTTATGGAAGCGGAACCTACAATGAGCAGTTCTTC. It translates to CASSLGLGYGSGTYNEQFF. Together with reference TRBV11-2 and TRBJ2-1, the CDR3 gives the full variable domain: EAGVAQSPRYKIIEKRQSVAFWCNPISGHATLYWYQQILGQGPKLLIQFQNNGVVDDSQLPKDRFSAERLKGVDSTLKIQPAKLEDSAVYLCASSLGLGYGSGTYNEQFFGPGTRLTVL.

This clone came up a few times. The rearrangement joins TRBV18 to TRBJ2-7, with 10 bases that match TRBD1. The V segment lost 5 bases and the J segment 0 bases; nucleotides outside the gene matches: 4. This CDR3 has 15 amino acids. Looked up from germline, CDR1 is KGHSH and CDR2 is LQKENI. The CDR3 region has the DNA TGTGCCAGCTCAGGGGACAGGGGTTCCTCCTACGAGCAGTACTTC. It translates to CASSGDRGSSYEQYF. Drawing the rest from reference TRBV18 and TRBJ2-7, the complete variable domain is NAGVMQNPRHLVRRRGQEARLRCSPMKGHSHVYWYRQLPEEGLKFMVYLQKENIIDESGMPKERFSAEFPKEGPSILRIQQVVRGDSAAYFCASSGDRGSSYEQYFGPGTRLTVT.

The J gene is TRBJ1-6, the V gene TRBV7-2; D gene ambiguous. The CDR3 has 16 amino acids. V lost 7 bases and J lost 4, with 17 bases in between. The germline V gene has CDR1 SGHTA and CDR2 FQGNSA. The CDR3 DNA follows: TGTGCCAGCACCCTCTCGTCCGCGGGTTATAATTCACCCCTCCACTTT. The encoded protein is CASTLSSAGYNSPLHF.

This clone was seen a handful of times. The V gene is TRBV7-2, the J gene TRBJ2-5; 7 nucleotides align to TRBD2. The CDR3 totals 13 residues. Unmatched junction bases numbered 6, after V lost 6 bases and J lost 5 bases. CDR1 and CDR2 from the germline V gene are SGHTA and FQGNSA. The CDR3 loop reads CASRQTSTETQYF. CDR3 DNA sequence: TGTGCCAGCAGGCAGACTAGCACGGAGACCCAGTACTTC.

The chain carries TRBV28 and TRBJ1-2; TRBD1 matches 7 bases. Germline CDR1 and CDR2: MDHEN and SYDVKM. The trim removed 6 bases at V and 4 bases at J, leaving 8 bases unmatched. The CDR3 has 14 residues. CDR3 sequence reads: CASSSGQDFYGYTF. CDR3 coding DNA: TGTGCCAGCAGCTCCGGACAGGACTTCTATGGCTACACCTTC.

The chain employs TRBV10-1 and TRBJ1-5; 7 bases are a match to TRBD1. Germline CDR1 is WNHNN and CDR2 is SYGVQD (reference sequence). The ends lost 8 bases at V and 3 bases at J; junction bases unmatched: 7. This CDR3 contains 14 residues. The CDR3 loop is CASPGQVHNQPQHF. The CDR3, as DNA: TGCGCCAGCCCAGGACAGGTCCACAATCAGCCCCAGCATTTT.

This sequence joins TRBV7-2 and TRBJ2-3, with 11 bases identical to TRBD2. Trimming at V came to 5 bases and at J to 4 bases, leaving 8 bases not matched to a gene. The CDR3 sequence is 16 residues long. Germline CDR1 is SGHTA and CDR2 is FQGNSA. The CDR3 loop is CASSPPTSGVADTQYF. The CDR3 DNA follows: TGTGCCAGCAGCCCTCCGACTAGCGGGGTGGCAGATACGCAGTATTTT.